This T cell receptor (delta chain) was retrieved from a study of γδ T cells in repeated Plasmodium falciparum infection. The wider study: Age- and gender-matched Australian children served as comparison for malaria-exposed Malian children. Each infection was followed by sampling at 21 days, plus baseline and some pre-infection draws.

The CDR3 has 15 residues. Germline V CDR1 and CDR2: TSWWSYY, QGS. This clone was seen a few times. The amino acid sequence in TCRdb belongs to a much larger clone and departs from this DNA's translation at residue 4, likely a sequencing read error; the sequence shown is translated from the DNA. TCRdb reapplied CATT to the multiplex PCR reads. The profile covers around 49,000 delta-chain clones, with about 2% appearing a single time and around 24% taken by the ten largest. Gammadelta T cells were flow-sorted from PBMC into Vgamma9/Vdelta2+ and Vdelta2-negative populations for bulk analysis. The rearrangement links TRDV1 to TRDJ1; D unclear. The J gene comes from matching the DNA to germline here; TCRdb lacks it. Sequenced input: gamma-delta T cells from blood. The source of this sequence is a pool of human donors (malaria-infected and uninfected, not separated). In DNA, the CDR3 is TGTGCTCTTAGGGAACCCGTTACCGACACCGATAAACTCATCTTT. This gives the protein CALREPVTDTDKLIF.